A single sample is the source of the 6 T cell receptor beta chains below, sequenced in a study of OX40 agonist ivuxolimab in advanced cancers. Repertoires were generated with immunoSEQ multiplex PCR, while TCRdb's copy carries only in-frame clones and drops some. The sample has tens of thousands of clones, around 83% seen once; the top ten hold around 2.1%. Specimen: CD4+ or CD8+ T cells sorted from blood, collected in a trial of the OX40 agonist ivuxolimab. These receptors were collected from an adult with an advanced solid tumor such as melanoma, head and neck, liver or kidney cancer.

The chain uses TRBV5-6 and TRBJ2-5, with 7 positions matching TRBD2. CDR1 is SGHDT, CDR2 YYEEEE, per germline. J gave up 1 base and V 1 base, and 7 bases lay outside the gene matches. The CDR3 runs to 16 residues. This CDR3 reads CASSLKWLAAQETQYF. The CDR3 DNA sequence: TGTGCCAGCAGCTTGAAATGGCTAGCGGCCCAAGAGACCCAGTACTTC.

V usage is TRBV7-6 and J usage is TRBJ1-5; 8 bases match TRBD1. Trimming at V came to 5 bases and at J to 5 bases, leaving 5 bases not matched to a gene. Germline V lookup: CDR1 SGHVS, CDR2 FNYEAQ. The CDR3 spans 14 residues. CDR3 protein: CASSPGQGHQPQHF. The CDR3 DNA follows: TGTGCCAGCAGCCCCGGACAGGGCCATCAGCCCCAGCATTTT.

In nucleotides, the CDR3 is TGTGCTAGTGGGCAGGGGGTGAACACCGGGGAGCTGTTTTTT. This gives the protein CASGQGVNTGELFF. The chain couples TRBV12-5 to TRBJ2-2, with 7 bases aligning to TRBD1. CDR1 and CDR2 from the germline V gene are LGHNT and FRNRAP. V lost 6 bases and J lost 1; bases outside the gene matches: 2. This CDR3 comprises 14 residues.

The chain carries TRBV19 and TRBJ1-1; 12 bases are shared with TRBD1. The CDR3 covers 16 residues. Per germline, CDR1 LNHDA and CDR2 SQIVND (reference sequence). V was clipped by 6 bases and J by 4 bases; unmatched bases: 9. CDR3 loop: CASRIRDRGLPTEAFF. The CDR3 DNA is TGTGCCAGTAGAATTCGGGACAGGGGGCTTCCCACTGAAGCTTTCTTT.

In its sample, this clone was seen a few times. V usage is TRBV10-3 and J usage is TRBJ2-5; 8 nucleotides match TRBD2. Losses at the gene ends were 8 bases for V and 0 bases for J; bases not matched to a gene: 8. CDR3 length equals 15 residues. Germline V gene data show CDR1 as ENHRY and CDR2 as SYGVKD. The CDR3 loop reads CAISGAGGNQETQYF. In nucleotides, the CDR3 is TGTGCCATCTCAGGGGCGGGGGGCAACCAAGAGACCCAGTACTTC.

V gene TRBV4-3 combines with J gene TRBJ2-3, with 8 bases lining up with TRBD2. Germline V gene data show CDR1 as LGHNA and CDR2 as YSLEER. V was clipped by 1 base and J by 6 bases; unmatched bases: 6. This CDR3 contains 15 residues. In DNA form, the CDR3 reads TGCGCCAGCAGCCAAGGGCGGGGGGCATTTGATACGCAGTATTTT. Translated, it gives CASSQGRGAFDTQYF.